This entry is about one T cell receptor (beta chain). Its antigen is not known. TCRdb itself ran the RT-PCR reads through MiXCR, one entry per CDR3 protein. The table shows almost 600,000 distinct CDR3 sequences, with 12% to 15% occurring only once. Germline V CDR1 and CDR2: SGHTA, FQGNSA. The CDR3 is 14 residues long. V was pared by 5 bases and J by 4 bases, with 6 bases of the junction left unmatched. This entry is derived from a study of response to subunit inactivated influenza vaccine. Study-wide results and limits: A suggestion made by the authors is that each seasonal influenza vaccination recruits few new T cells.

This sequence was found in a man aged 45 to 65 who received an inactivated influenza vaccine. The sequencing here drew on PBMCs from blood, taken 11 to 12 days after vaccination. The rearrangement joins TRBV7-2 to TRBJ2-5, with TRBD1 identical over 8 bases. In DNA, the CDR3 is TGTGCCAGCAGCACCGACAGGGGAGGAGAGACCCAGTACTTC. Residues: CASSTDRGGETQYF.